These 25 T cell receptor beta chains came from one sample sequenced in a study of blood T cell repertoires in COVID-19. The data were produced by immunoSEQ multiplex PCR, yet TCRdb's version contains in-frame clones alone and is incomplete. The data contain a few hundred thousand clones, 89% of them singletons. Source material: peripheral blood. These TCRs come from a woman aged 40 to 50 who had recovered from COVID-19.

The CDR3 protein is CASSEGLGGPYNEQFF. In nucleotides, the CDR3 is TGTGCCAGTAGTGAGGGGTTGGGGGGGCCGTACAATGAGCAGTTCTTC. The chain links TRBV28 to TRBJ2-1, with a possible D match to TRBD2 (7 bases). The CDR3 is 16 amino acids. The germline V gene has CDR1 MDHEN and CDR2 SYDVKM. Deletions cut 9 bases from V and 4 bases from J, with 22 bases between. Using reference TRBV28 and TRBJ2-1 for the parts outside the CDR3, the full variable domain is DVKVTQSSRYLVKRTGEKVFLECVQDMDHENMFWYRQDPGLGLRLIYFSYDVKMKEKGDIPEGYSVSREKKERFSLILESASTNQTSMYLCASSEGLGGPYNEQFFGPGTRLTVL.

The chain joins TRBV7-7 to TRBJ2-2; D not resolved. Looked up from germline, CDR1 is SSHAT and CDR2 is FNYEAQ (reference sequence). The CDR3 spans 13 residues. Trimming pared 5 bases from V and 7 bases from J, leaving 11 bases between. The CDR3: CASSPASGGELFF. Here the CDR3 DNA reads TGTGCCAGCAGCCCCGCGTCCGGCGGGGAGCTGTTTTTT.

The chain couples TRBV6-6 to TRBJ1-1, with D unclear. Trimming cost V 6 bases and J 0 bases, with 14 bases left between them. This CDR3 is 15 amino acids long. The germline V gene encodes CDR1 MNHNY and CDR2 SVGAGI (reference sequence). The chain's CDR3 is CASSLKGLMNTEAFF. CDR3 DNA sequence: TGTGCCAGCAGCCTAAAAGGACTCATGAACACTGAAGCTTTCTTT.

The chain carries TRBV4-1 and TRBJ1-3, with TRBD1 matching 8 bases. There are 17 residues in the CDR3. CDR1 is MGHRA and CDR2 is YSYEKL in the germline V gene. V lost 5 bases and J lost 2; bases outside the gene matches: 11. The DNA of the CDR3 is TGCGCCAGCAGCTCGACAGGGGTCGGATCTACTGGAAACACCATATATTTT. As protein: CASSSTGVGSTGNTIYF.

The chain joins TRBV28 to TRBJ2-7, with D possibly being TRBD1 (6 bases). CDR1 is MDHEN, CDR2 SYDVKM, per germline. This CDR3 comprises 16 residues. Trimming pared 6 bases from V and 2 bases from J, leaving 20 bases between. The CDR3 coding sequence is TGTGCCAGCAGACCCACAGGGAGCTTATCAACCTACGAGCAGTACTTC. This codes for CASRPTGSLSTYEQYF.

The chain combines TRBV4-1 with TRBJ1-6; no definite D call. CDR1 and CDR2 from the germline V gene are MGHRA and YSYEKL. The CDR3 runs 14 residues. Trimming cost V 1 base and J 4 bases, with 5 bases left between them. The CDR3 DNA is TGCGCCAGCAGCCAAGGAGTTTATAATTCACCCCTCCACTTT. Translating it yields CASSQGVYNSPLHF.

The genes are TRBV6-2 or TRBV6-3 and TRBJ2-7; 11 bases agree with TRBD1. This CDR3 contains 14 residues. Trimming cost V 2 bases and J 5 bases; bases outside gene matches: 2. Germline-derived CDR1 and CDR2 are MNHEY and SVGEGT. The CDR3 spells CASSYGTGGNEQYV. The CDR3 nucleotides are TGTGCCAGCAGTTACGGGACAGGGGGGAACGAGCAGTACGTC.

CDR3 coding DNA: TGTGCCAGCAGTGAAGTGGCATACCCAAGCAATCAGCCCCAGCATTTT. Its protein product is CASSEVAYPSNQPQHF. V is TRBV6-1 and J is TRBJ1-5; D not certain. In germline, CDR1 is MNHNS, CDR2 SASEGT. Trimming stripped 1 base from V and 1 base from J, with 11 bases between. The CDR3 sequence is 16 residues long.

The CDR3 sequence: CASSPVAGSDNEKLFF. The CDR3 DNA reads TGTGCCAGCTCACCAGTGGCGGGGTCAGATAATGAAAAACTGTTTTTT. The chain recombines TRBV18 with TRBJ1-4; unclear D gene. Per germline, CDR1 KGHSH and CDR2 LQKENI. Trimming removed 2 bases from V and 4 bases from J, with 14 bases in between. CDR3 length: 16 amino acids.

This rearrangement joins TRBV5-4 to TRBJ1-1; TRBD1 matches at 7 bases. V lost 5 bases to trimming and J lost 1 base; unmatched junction nucleotides: 8. Looked up from germline, CDR1 is SGHNT and CDR2 is YYREEE (reference sequence). This CDR3 comprises 15 residues. The CDR3 is CASRPVGQPNTEAFF. As DNA, the CDR3 is TGTGCCAGCAGACCCGTGGGACAGCCGAACACTGAAGCTTTCTTT.

The sample holds one count of this clone. The chain links TRBV28 to TRBJ2-3; 7 bases line up with TRBD2. This CDR3 spans 16 amino acids. Per the germline V gene, CDR1 is MDHEN and CDR2 is SYDVKM. The junction had 13 bases not matched to a gene; V was cut back by 6 bases and J by 4 bases. CDR3 amino acids: CASSEKGRAGADTQYF. In DNA, the CDR3 is TGTGCCAGCAGCGAGAAGGGCCGGGCGGGAGCAGATACGCAGTATTTT.

The V gene is TRBV7-8, the J gene TRBJ2-7; possible D gene TRBD2, 6 bases. Trimming shortened V by 5 bases and J by 3 bases, and 17 bases separated the two germline ends. Germline V gene data show CDR1 as SGHVS and CDR2 as FQNEAQ. CDR3 length: 15 amino acids. The DNA of the CDR3 is TGTGCCAGCAGCCGACTTGCGGGGACCGACTACGAGCAGTACGTC. Translation gives CASSRLAGTDYEQYV.

CDR3 bases: TGTGCCCACGTCCCGATAGCGGGGGGAAAAGAGACCCAGTACTTC. This sequence encodes CAHVPIAGGKETQYF. The chain is built from TRBV7-9 and TRBJ2-5; TRBD2 aligns across 10 bases. Germline trimming cut 11 bases from V and 3 bases from J; bases unmatched to any gene: 12. Germline V gene data show CDR1 as SEHNR and CDR2 as FQNEAQ (reference sequence). The CDR3 is 15 amino acids.

The gene calls are TRBV19 and TRBJ2-2, with D possibly TRBD1 on 6 matching bases. Germline CDR1 reads LNHDA; CDR2 reads SQIVND (reference sequence). Trimming shortened V by 3 bases and J by 6 bases, and 17 bases separated the two germline ends. The CDR3 totals 16 residues. CDR3 loop: CASSIHFYRESGELFF. The CDR3, as DNA: TGTGCCAGTAGTATCCATTTCTACAGGGAGTCCGGGGAGCTGTTTTTT.

The rearrangement joins TRBV10-3 to TRBJ1-1, with TRBD1 matching 7 bases. The germline V gene encodes CDR1 ENHRY and CDR2 SYGVKD. Trimming at V came to 4 bases and at J to 2 bases, leaving 7 bases not matched to a gene. This CDR3 is built from 15 residues. The CDR3 is CAISGGAGGNTEAFF. The CDR3 DNA sequence: TGTGCCATCAGTGGAGGGGCAGGGGGAAACACTGAAGCTTTCTTT.

The chain links TRBV7-2 to TRBJ2-1, with TRBD2 as a possible D gene (6 bases). Germline V gives CDR1 SGHTA, CDR2 FQGNSA. The V and J ends lost 7 bases and 7 bases respectively, with 23 bases between them. This CDR3 has 16 residues. The CDR3 sequence: CASTLSERLAGNEQFF. The CDR3 coding sequence is TGTGCCAGCACCCTTAGTGAGCGCCTTGCGGGAAATGAGCAGTTCTTC.

This clone was picked up one time. V is TRBV19 and J is TRBJ2-3, with D tentatively TRBD2 (7 bases). Trimming pared 6 bases from V and 3 bases from J, leaving 13 bases between. The CDR3 totals 14 residues. From germline, CDR1 is LNHDA and CDR2 SQIVND (reference sequence). CDR3 DNA sequence: TGTGCCAGTAGGACGGGGGGCTGGACAGATACGCAGTATTTT. Translation: CASRTGGWTDTQYF.

V is TRBV2 and J is TRBJ2-2; a weak D match, TRBD2 (6 bases). CDR3 size: 15 residues. Deletions cut 5 bases from V and 0 bases from J, with 10 bases between. Germline V gene lookup returns CDR1 SNHLY and CDR2 FYNNEI. The CDR3 DNA follows: TGTGCCAGCAGTCCGACGGGGGCGAACACCGGGGAGCTGTTTTTT. It is translated as CASSPTGANTGELFF.

The chain uses TRBV19 and TRBJ2-4; possible D gene TRBD1, 5 bases. With 4 bases removed from V and 7 bases from J, the gap between germline ends came to 14 bases. Germline-derived CDR1 and CDR2 are LNHDA and SQIVND (reference sequence). The CDR3 loop spans 14 amino acids. The CDR3 region has the DNA TGTGCCAGTAGTACTATGGACATCAGGAACATTCAGTACTTC. Its protein product is CASSTMDIRNIQYF. The full variable domain, its missing parts supplied by reference TRBV19 and TRBJ2-4, is DGGITQSPKYLFRKEGQNVTLSCEQNLNHDAMYWYRQDPGQGLRLIYYSQIVNDFQKGDIAEGYSVSREKKESFPLTVTSAQKNPTAFYLCASSTMDIRNIQYFGAGTRLSVL.

The V call is TRBV18, the J call TRBJ2-5; 8 positions agree with TRBD2. V trimming: 0 bases; J trimming: 1 base; junction bases outside the gene matches: 4. Germline V lookup: CDR1 KGHSH, CDR2 LQKENI. The CDR3 spans 16 residues. The CDR3 DNA reads TGTGCCAGCTCACCACCCGGGGGGGCCCTCCAAGAGACCCAGTACTTC. Translated: CASSPPGGALQETQYF. The entire variable domain, with the rest obtained from reference TRBV18 and TRBJ2-5, is as follows: NAGVMQNPRHLVRRRGQEARLRCSPMKGHSHVYWYRQLPEEGLKFMVYLQKENIIDESGMPKERFSAEFPKEGPSILRIQQVVRGDSAAYFCASSPPGGALQETQYFGPGTRLLVL.

This chain connects TRBV6-5 to TRBJ1-6; 7 nucleotides agree with TRBD1. The germline V gene encodes CDR1 MNHEY and CDR2 SVGAGI. After removal of 6 bases from V and 9 bases from J, the junction contained 8 bases not matched to a gene. The CDR3 covers 14 residues. The CDR3, as DNA: TGTGCCAGCAGAAAAGACAGGGAGACTTCACCCCTCCACTTT. It is translated as CASRKDRETSPLHF.

The chain uses TRBV5-4 and TRBJ1-2; TRBD1 matches 9 bases. With 3 bases clipped from V and 7 bases from J, the junction kept 10 bases outside the gene matches. The germline gives CDR1 SGHNT, CDR2 YYREEE (reference sequence). The CDR3 runs to 15 residues. CDR3 sequence (DNA): TGTGCCAGCAGCTCCGACCTATCGGACAGGGGTGGCTACACCTTC. It translates to CASSSDLSDRGGYTF.

The count of this clone is one. This chain joins TRBV14 and TRBJ1-2; 9 positions match TRBD1. This CDR3 has 14 amino acids. V lost 3 bases to trimming and J lost 7 bases; unmatched junction nucleotides: 6. Germline values: CDR1 SGHDN, CDR2 FVKESK. The CDR3 bases are TGTGCCAGCAGCCACGGGACAGGGCTAGGTGGCTACACCTTC. Protein: CASSHGTGLGGYTF.

This chain links TRBV5-4 with TRBJ2-7; 9 bases agree with TRBD1. The CDR3 totals 15 residues. Trimming cost V 4 bases and J 5 bases; bases outside gene matches: 10. Germline V lookup: CDR1 SGHNT, CDR2 YYREEE (reference sequence). In nucleotides, the CDR3 is TGTGCCAGCAGCCTCAAGAGACAGGGGGACCACGAGCAGTACTTC. Its translation is CASSLKRQGDHEQYF.

The J gene is TRBJ2-5, the V gene TRBV9; 10 bases fit TRBD1. The V segment lost 4 bases and the J segment 4 bases; nucleotides outside the gene matches: 13. The germline V gene has CDR1 SGDLS and CDR2 YYNGEE. This CDR3 has 17 residues. The CDR3 DNA reads TGTGCCAGCAGCCGAGTCCCCCGGGACAGGGGTGGAGAGACCCAGTACTTC. As protein: CASSRVPRDRGGETQYF. Combining the CDR3 with reference TRBV9 and TRBJ2-5 gives the whole variable domain DSGVTQTPKHLITATGQRVTLRCSPRSGDLSVYWYQQSLDQGLQFLIQYYNGEERAKGNILERFSAQQFPDLHSELNLSSLELGDSALYFCASSRVPRDRGGETQYFGPGTRLLVL.